This T cell receptor beta chain was sequenced during a study of blood T cell repertoires in COVID-19. About the research overall: T cells, B-cell-depleted T cells, or PBMCs provided the cDNA or gDNA that served as material.

Profiling relied on immunoSEQ multiplex PCR, and the TCRdb table lists in-frame clones only, not all of them. The sample gives 180,000 or so clones, roughly 89% of which show up once; roughly 1.6% is in the top ten. The receptor comes from a woman in her forties or fifties with acute or convalescent COVID-19. Sequencing was done on a sample of peripheral blood.

The CDR3 nucleotides are TGTGCCAGCAGCCCAAACCTTCAGCAGCCCCAGCATTTT. Protein product: CASSPNLQQPQHF. This chain links TRBV3-1 (or the pseudogene TRBV3-2) with TRBJ1-5, with D uncertain. V lost 4 bases, J lost 7 bases, and 11 bases lay in between. From germline, CDR1 is LGHDT and CDR2 YNNKEL (reference sequence). This CDR3 has 13 amino acids.